The rows below give T cell receptor beta chains drawn from one sample of a study of response to subunit inactivated influenza vaccine. Each CDR3 protein is one row after TCRdb ran MiXCR on the RT-PCR reads. The data hold hundreds of thousands of distinct CDR3 sequences, with approximately 15% observed a single time. Sample: PBMCs from blood, taken around 14 days before vaccination. These receptors were taken from a man between 45 and 60 years old who received an inactivated influenza vaccine. The CDR3 runs from the conserved cysteine through the conserved F or W. D genes are given only for firm matches. Where a row states a size, it is once, few, many or the class of an expanded clone; other rows omit it.

v_call,clone_size,j_call,d_call,cdr3_nt,cdr3_aa
TRBV4-3,-,TRBJ1-1,-,TGCGCCAGCAGCCAAGGGGACCTCGTGAACACTGAAGCTTTCTTT,CASSQGDLVNTEAFF
TRBV5-1,-,TRBJ2-5,-,TGCGCCAGCAGCACCCGGCGGGGAATCGAGACCCAGTACTTC,CASSTRRGIETQYF
TRBV9,few,TRBJ2-7,TRBD2,TGTGCCAGCAGCGTCGGGACTAGCGGATCCTACGAGCAGTACTTC,CASSVGTSGSYEQYF
TRBV20-1,-,TRBJ2-7,TRBD2,TGCAGTGCTAGAGAAATAGCGGGAATTTACTACGAGCAGTACTTC,CSAREIAGIYYEQYF
TRBV18,few,TRBJ2-1,-,TGTGCCAGCTCACCAGACTTAGCCACCTACAATGAGCAGTTCTTC,CASSPDLATYNEQFF
TRBV20-1,-,TRBJ2-2,TRBD2,TGCAGTGCTCCGGGACTAGCGCCGAACACCGGGGAGCTGTTTTTT,CSAPGLAPNTGELFF
TRBV7-3,-,TRBJ2-7,-,TGTGCCAGCGGCTACTTTGGGGAGCAGTACTTC,CASGYFGEQYF
TRBV29-1,many,TRBJ2-1,TRBD2,TGCAGCGTTGTTCCCGGGACTACCGGAAATGAGCAGTTCTTC,CSVVPGTTGNEQFF
TRBV5-1,-,TRBJ2-7,-,TGCGCCAGCAGCTTGGTCGGACACCCTACCTACGAGCAGTACTTC,CASSLVGHPTYEQYF
TRBV12-3/TRBV12-4,-,TRBJ1-1,-,TGTGCCAGCATCGGCAGGGGTTACAGTGAAGCTTTCTTT,CASIGRGYSEAFF
TRBV20-1,-,TRBJ1-5,-,TGCAGTGTCAAGTCTTGGGGATATGGCAATCAGCCCCAGCATTTT,CSVKSWGYGNQPQHF
TRBV28,-,TRBJ2-7,TRBD1,TGTGCCAGCAGTCAGGGACAGCTCTACGAGCAGTACTTC,CASSQGQLYEQYF
TRBV28,many,TRBJ2-3,-,TGTGCCAGCAGTTTTCAGATCACAGATACGCAGTATTTT,CASSFQITDTQYF
TRBV28,-,TRBJ1-2,-,TGTGCCAGCAGATGTACCAACCCTTCGTTATCCTATGGCTACACCTTC,CASRCTNPSLSYGYTF
TRBV20-1,-,TRBJ2-7,TRBD1,TGCAGTGGGACTGGACAGGACAGCTCCTACGAGCAGTACTTC,CSGTGQDSSYEQYF
TRBV27,many,TRBJ2-1,-,TGTGCCAGCAGTCAAGGGACATCTCCTACTTCCGATGAGCAGTTCTTC,CASSQGTSPTSDEQFF
TRBV19,-,TRBJ1-1,TRBD1,TGTGCCAGTAGGCCGGGACAGATGAACACTGAAGCTTTCTTT,CASRPGQMNTEAFF
TRBV7-9,many,TRBJ2-7,-,TGTGCCAGCAGCTTAGCGATTCTGGCGGAGCAGTACTTC,CASSLAILAEQYF
TRBV2,few,TRBJ1-5,-,TGTGCCAGCACCAAAGAGAGGGTTCGCCAGCCCCAGCATTTT,CASTKERVRQPQHF
TRBV14,-,TRBJ1-6,-,TGTGCCAGCAGCCAAGAAGGGGTTAGTTCACCCCTCCACTTT,CASSQEGVSSPLHF
TRBV7-9,-,TRBJ2-5,-,TGTGCCAGCAGCTTAGATAACGCAGGGTCGGTAAGGGGCCAGTACTTC,CASSLDNAGSVRGQYF
TRBV6-2/TRBV6-3,few,TRBJ2-1,-,TGTGCCAGCAGTTACCTTTCTAGCGCACTCTACAATGAGCAGTTCTTC,CASSYLSSALYNEQFF
TRBV15,-,TRBJ2-3,TRBD1,TGTGCCACCAGCAAGGGACAGACCAGCACAGATACGCAGTATTTT,CATSKGQTSTDTQYF
TRBV5-6,many,TRBJ2-6,-,TGTGCCAGCAGCTTTTCTGGGGCCAACGTCCTGACTTTC,CASSFSGANVLTF
TRBV12-3/TRBV12-4,few,TRBJ2-7,TRBD2,TGTGCCAGCAGTCCTCCTAGGGCGAGCGGGGGTTACGAGCAGTACTTC,CASSPPRASGGYEQYF
TRBV5-6,-,TRBJ1-2,-,TGTGCCAGCAGCTTACCGACTTATGGCTACACCTTC,CASSLPTYGYTF
TRBV2,few,TRBJ2-7,TRBD1,TGTGCCAGCAACCTAAGACAGGGGGCCTACGAGCAGTACTTC,CASNLRQGAYEQYF
TRBV5-1,-,TRBJ2-5,TRBD1,TGCGCCAGCAAACGGAGACAGGGGGAGACCCAGTACTTC,CASKRRQGETQYF
TRBV6-2/TRBV6-3,-,TRBJ1-2,-,TGTGCCAGCACTTGGGCAGGGGACGGCTACACCTTC,CASTWAGDGYTF
TRBV4-1,-,TRBJ2-1,TRBD2,TGCGCCAGCAGCCAACCGGGGGGTGGGCCGGAGCAGTTCTTC,CASSQPGGGPEQFF
TRBV10-3,-,TRBJ2-7,-,TGTGCCATCAGTGAAGGGGCCACGATATTCTACGAGCAGTACTTC,CAISEGATIFYEQYF
TRBV18,-,TRBJ2-7,TRBD2,TGTGCCAGCTCACCAACGGGACTATTTTCCTACGAGCAGTACTTC,CASSPTGLFSYEQYF
TRBV12-3/TRBV12-4,-,TRBJ1-2,TRBD1,TGTGCCAGCAGTCTCGCCTTCCAGGGGGGGTTTGGCTACACCTTC,CASSLAFQGGFGYTF
TRBV7-6,few,TRBJ2-2,-,TGTGCCAGCAGCTCCTACAGGGAGGGGGCCGGGGAGCTGTTTTTT,CASSSYREGAGELFF
TRBV9,-,TRBJ1-1,TRBD1,TGTGCCAGCAGCGTAGGAGTCAGGGGGGGCACTGAAGCTTTCTTT,CASSVGVRGGTEAFF
TRBV4-1,few,TRBJ2-2,TRBD2,TGCGCCAGCAGCCATCAAGCGGGGGGGCTCACCGGGGAGCTGTTTTTT,CASSHQAGGLTGELFF
TRBV27,few,TRBJ2-1,-,TGTGCCAGCAGCCCAGCGGGCGGCTACAATGAGCAGCTCTTC,CASSPAGGYNEQLF
TRBV6-2/TRBV6-3,-,TRBJ2-5,-,TGTGCCACCCAGTGGGGGCGGCAAGAGACCCAGTACTTC,CATQWGRQETQYF
TRBV12-3/TRBV12-4,-,TRBJ2-5,-,TGTGCCAGCAGTTTCTCAGAGGACCAAGAGACCCAGTACTTC,CASSFSEDQETQYF
TRBV28,many,TRBJ2-7,TRBD1,TGTGCCAGCAGTTTAGAACAGGGGAGCTCCTACGAGCAGTACTTC,CASSLEQGSSYEQYF
TRBV3-1,few,TRBJ2-2,-,TGTGCCAGCAGCCACACCCTAGGAGGGACCGGGGAGCTGTTTTTT,CASSHTLGGTGELFF
TRBV11-3,many,TRBJ2-2,TRBD1,TGTGCCAGCAGCTCGTGGGACAGCTTGAACACCGGGGAGCTGTTTTTT,CASSSWDSLNTGELFF
TRBV10-3,few,TRBJ2-7,-,TGTGCCATCAGTGAGTTTCTAGGCTCCTACGAGCAGTACTTC,CAISEFLGSYEQYF
TRBV29-1,-,TRBJ2-5,TRBD2,TGCAGCGTTGACGGCGGGAGTCGACAAGAGACCCAGTACTTC,CSVDGGSRQETQYF
TRBV5-1,-,TRBJ2-1,-,TGCGCCAGCAGGCGGTCAGGGGAATACAATGAGCAGTTCTTC,CASRRSGEYNEQFF
TRBV27,few,TRBJ1-6,TRBD1,TGTGCCAGCAGTCACAGGGGAAATAATTCACCCCTCCACTTT,CASSHRGNNSPLHF
TRBV10-3,few,TRBJ2-6,-,TGTGCCATCAGTGACTCTGGGGCCAACGTCCTGACTTTC,CAISDSGANVLTF
TRBV15,few,TRBJ2-2,-,TGTGCCACCAGCCCTCCTGACGGCGGGAACACCGGGGAGCTGTTTTTT,CATSPPDGGNTGELFF
TRBV3-1,-,TRBJ2-2,-,TGTGCCAGCAGCCAAGCACAGATTAACACCGGGGAGCTGTTTTTT,CASSQAQINTGELFF
TRBV7-6,few,TRBJ2-3,-,TGTGCCAGCAGCTTAGAACTGGAAGTGGTAGATACGCAGTATTTT,CASSLELEVVDTQYF
TRBV15,few,TRBJ2-7,-,TGTGCCACCAGCAGAGACCAGGGATTCTACGAGCAGTACTTC,CATSRDQGFYEQYF
TRBV20-1,few,TRBJ1-5,TRBD1,TGCAGTGCTAGGACAGGGGTTAGCAATCAGCCCCAGCATTTT,CSARTGVSNQPQHF
TRBV7-2,many,TRBJ1-4,-,TGTGCCAGCAGCTTCAGGGAAGGAGAAAAACTGTTTTTT,CASSFREGEKLFF
TRBV2,few,TRBJ2-7,TRBD1,TGTGCCAGCAGCGCCTACGGACAGGGGTTGGCCTACGAGCAGTACTTC,CASSAYGQGLAYEQYF
TRBV4-1,few,TRBJ1-4,-,TGCGCCAGCAGCCAAGGGCCACTGAGAACCCCTGCAACTAATGAAAAACTGTTTTTT,CASSQGPLRTPATNEKLFF